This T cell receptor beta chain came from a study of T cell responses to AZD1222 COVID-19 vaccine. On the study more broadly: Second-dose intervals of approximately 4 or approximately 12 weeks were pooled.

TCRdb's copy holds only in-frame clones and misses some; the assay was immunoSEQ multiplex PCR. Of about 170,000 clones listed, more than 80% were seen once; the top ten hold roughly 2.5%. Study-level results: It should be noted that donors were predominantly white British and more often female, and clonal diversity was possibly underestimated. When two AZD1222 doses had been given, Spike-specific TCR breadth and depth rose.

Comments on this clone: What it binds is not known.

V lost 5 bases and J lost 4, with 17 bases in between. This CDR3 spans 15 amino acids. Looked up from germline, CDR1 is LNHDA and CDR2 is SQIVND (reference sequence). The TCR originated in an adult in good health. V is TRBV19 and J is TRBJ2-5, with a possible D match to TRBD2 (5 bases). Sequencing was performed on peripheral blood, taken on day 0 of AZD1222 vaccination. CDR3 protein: CASSSLEGLRETQYF. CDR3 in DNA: TGTGCCAGTAGTTCCCTAGAGGGCCTACGAGAGACCCAGTACTTC. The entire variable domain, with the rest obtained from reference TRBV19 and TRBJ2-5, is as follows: DGGITQSPKYLFRKEGQNVTLSCEQNLNHDAMYWYRQDPGQGLRLIYYSQIVNDFQKGDIAEGYSVSREKKESFPLTVTSAQKNPTAFYLCASSSLEGLRETQYFGPGTRLLVL.